Listed below are T cell receptor beta chains from one sample, sequenced in a study of blood T cell repertoires in COVID-19. Clones were sequenced by immunoSEQ multiplex PCR, and TCRdb holds only the in-frame ones, with some missing. The table has 200,000 to 300,000 clones, approximately 90% seen once. The specimen sequenced was PBMCs or T cells enriched from blood (not recorded which). These receptors all stem from a man aged 45-65 years who had been exposed to COVID-19. Both conserved end residues are part of each CDR3. D genes are given only for firm matches. Expanded clones are given a class, and other clones once, few, many or no size at all.

clone_size j_call v_call d_call cdr3_aa cdr3_nt
once TRBJ2-1 TRBV5-4 TRBD2 CASSGTSGGAWEQFF TGTGCCAGCAGCGGGACTAGCGGGGGGGCATGGGAGCAGTTCTTC
NA TRBJ1-2 TRBV28 NA CASSLMTGFGYTF TGTGCCAGCAGTTTAATGACAGGTTTCGGCTACACCTTC
once TRBJ2-3 TRBV10-3 TRBD2 CAIGPPAGEGNTQYF TGTGCCATCGGCCCCCCAGCGGGAGAGGGTAATACGCAGTATTTT
NA TRBJ1-1 TRBV18 NA CASSPGQLTLNTEAFF TGTGCCAGCTCACCCGGACAGCTAACGCTGAACACTGAAGCTTTCTTT
NA TRBJ2-3 TRBV7-3 NA CASSLEQGLAQYF TGTGCCAGCAGCCTCGAACAGGGTCTGGCGCAGTATTTT
NA TRBJ2-6 TRBV28 TRBD2 CASSLSGGAGANVLTF TGTGCCAGCAGTTTATCGGGGGGAGCTGGGGCCAACGTCCTGACTTTC
NA TRBJ2-7 TRBV19 TRBD1 CASSPRTGGDEQYF TGTGCCAGTAGTCCAAGGACAGGGGGCGACGAGCAGTACTTC
NA TRBJ2-7 TRBV6-6 TRBD1 CASRPGGNLRSYEQYF TGTGCCAGCAGGCCAGGGGGCAATTTGAGGTCCTACGAGCAGTACTTC
few TRBJ1-1 TRBV10-3 TRBD1 CAISADRDLTEAFF TGTGCCATCAGTGCCGACAGGGATCTCACTGAAGCTTTCTTT
once TRBJ1-1 TRBV28 TRBD1 CASSLTGGGYTEAFF TGTGCCAGCAGCCTCACAGGGGGCGGGTACACTGAAGCTTTCTTT
NA TRBJ2-1 TRBV11-3 NA CASSLDSPHTEEFF TGTGCCAGCAGCTTAGATAGCCCCCACACCGAGGAGTTCTTC
NA TRBJ1-3 TRBV5-1 TRBD1 CASSGGTGGNTIYF TGCGCCAGCAGCGGCGGGACAGGGGGAAACACCATATATTTT
NA TRBJ2-3 TRBV20-1 TRBD1 CSAFRDSYFF TGCAGTGCATTCCGGGACAGCTATTTTTTT
NA TRBJ1-2 TRBV7-9 TRBD1 CASSLTGTGSRGYTF TGTGCCAGCAGCCTTACCGGGACAGGGAGTCGCGGCTACACCTTC
NA TRBJ2-5 TRBV2 TRBD2 CASGARAGTQETQYF TGTGCCAGCGGAGCCCGAGCGGGGACTCAAGAGACCCAGTACTTC
NA TRBJ1-1 TRBV4-2 NA CASSQGVGGHDTEAFF TGTGCCAGCAGCCAAGGGGTGGGGGGGCACGACACTGAAGCTTTCTTT
NA TRBJ1-2 TRBV3-1/TRBV3-2 NA CASSQDGRVGYTF TGTGCCAGCAGCCAAGACGGGCGGGTTGGCTACACCTTC
NA TRBJ2-1 TRBV30 TRBD2 CAWSVLAVDNEQFF TGTGCCTGGAGTGTCCTAGCGGTAGACAATGAGCAGTTCTTC
NA TRBJ2-3 TRBV6-2/TRBV6-3 TRBD2 CASSYGAGGTTDTQYF TGTGCCAGCAGTTACGGAGCGGGAGGGACCACAGATACGCAGTATTTT
NA TRBJ1-5 TRBV4-1 NA CASSRSGDQPQHF TGCGCCAGCAGCCGGTCAGGGGATCAGCCCCAGCATTTT
once TRBJ1-4 TRBV6-1 NA CASSLRGRSEKLFF TGTGCCAGCAGCCTCCGGGGGAGATCTGAAAAACTGTTTTTT
NA TRBJ2-3 TRBV5-6 TRBD2 CASSLGAGGTDTQYF TGTGCCAGCAGCTTAGGGGCGGGGGGCACAGATACGCAGTATTTT
NA TRBJ2-3 TRBV7-2 TRBD1 CASSSRRQGLADTQYF TGTGCCAGCAGCTCAAGGAGACAGGGGTTGGCAGATACGCAGTATTTT
NA TRBJ2-1 TRBV5-4 TRBD1 CASSVGQGSYNEQFF TGTGCCAGCAGCGTCGGACAGGGGTCCTACAATGAGCAGTTCTTC
NA TRBJ1-2 TRBV6-2/TRBV6-3 NA CASSYSGAGVNGYTF TGTGCCAGCAGTTACTCGGGGGCAGGAGTGAATGGCTACACCTTC
NA TRBJ2-3 TRBV5-4 NA CASSPPFLGARLSDTDTQYF TGTGCCAGCAGCCCCCCCTTCCTGGGGGCGAGGTTAAGTGACACAGATACGCAGTATTTT
NA TRBJ1-1 TRBV6-1 NA CASSELYGTPNTEAFF TGTGCCAGCAGTGAACTGTATGGGACACCGAACACTGAAGCTTTCTTT
NA TRBJ1-1 TRBV7-2 TRBD1 CASSPTTGGITEAFF TGTGCCAGCAGCCCGACGACAGGGGGGATTACTGAAGCTTTCTTT
few TRBJ2-2 TRBV7-3 TRBD2 CASSPGLAGTGELFF TGTGCCAGCAGCCCGGGACTAGCGGGGACTGGGGAGCTGTTTTTT
NA TRBJ2-3 TRBV2 NA CASSPTGPSDTQYF TGTGCCAGCAGCCCCACAGGGCCCTCAGATACGCAGTATTTT
NA TRBJ2-1 TRBV5-1 TRBD1 CASSLVPGTEPNEQFF TGCGCCAGCAGCTTGGTTCCCGGGACAGAGCCCAATGAGCAGTTCTTC
NA TRBJ1-1 TRBV7-8 NA CASSFQGLNTEAFF TGTGCCAGCAGCTTCCAGGGGCTGAACACTGAAGCTTTCTTT
NA TRBJ1-6 TRBV7-3 TRBD1 CASSHRGSPLHF TGTGCCAGCAGCCACAGGGGTTCACCCCTCCACTTT
NA TRBJ2-2 TRBV7-3 NA CASSSNGELFF TGTGCCAGCAGCTCAAACGGGGAGCTGTTTTTT
NA TRBJ2-1 TRBV7-9 TRBD2 CASSPMGGRRYNEQFF TGTGCCAGCAGCCCAATGGGCGGGAGACGTTACAATGAGCAGTTCTTC
NA TRBJ1-1 TRBV28 NA CASSLGGGTNTEAFF TGTGCCAGCAGTTTGGGGGGAGGAACGAACACTGAAGCTTTCTTT
NA TRBJ2-2 TRBV6-5 NA CASRNMRQDTGELFF TGTGCCAGCAGAAACATGAGACAGGACACCGGGGAGCTGTTTTTT
once TRBJ2-3 TRBV3-1/TRBV3-2 TRBD2 CASSLGRGRFADTQYF TGTGCCAGCAGCCTGGGACGCGGGAGGTTCGCAGATACGCAGTATTTT
NA TRBJ1-3 TRBV4-2 NA CASSQDRVYSGNTIYF TGTGCCAGCAGCCAAGATAGAGTCTACTCTGGAAACACCATATATTTT
NA TRBJ2-5 TRBV6-5 NA CASSKTDNVQTQYF TGTGCCAGCAGTAAAACGGACAATGTGCAGACCCAGTACTTC
NA TRBJ2-5 TRBV9 TRBD2 CASSGSGVPQETQYF TGTGCCAGCAGCGGTAGCGGGGTTCCGCAAGAGACCCAGTACTTC
once TRBJ2-1 TRBV5-1 TRBD2 CASSHYSGGASSYNEQFF TGCGCCAGCAGCCATTATAGCGGGGGGGCGAGCTCCTACAATGAGCAGTTCTTC
NA TRBJ1-2 TRBV7-2 TRBD1 CASSVGQYGGYTF TGTGCCAGCAGCGTGGGACAGTATGGGGGCTACACCTTC
NA TRBJ1-5 TRBV6-2/TRBV6-3 NA CASSYTGNQPQHF TGTGCCAGCAGTTACACAGGGAATCAGCCCCAGCATTTT
NA TRBJ1-2 TRBV7-3 NA CASSLLGGGSALDYGYTF TGTGCCAGCAGCTTATTGGGGGGAGGTAGCGCCTTAGACTATGGCTACACCTTC
once TRBJ1-3 TRBV19 NA CASRDGASGNTIYF TGTGCCAGCCGTGATGGGGCTTCTGGAAACACCATATATTTT
once TRBJ2-3 TRBV29-1 TRBD1 CSVAGTGSTDTQYF TGCAGCGTCGCCGGGACAGGGAGCACAGATACGCAGTATTTT
NA TRBJ2-1 TRBV5-1 TRBD2 CASSAGLAGDEQFF TGCGCCAGCAGCGCGGGACTAGCGGGAGATGAGCAGTTCTTC
NA TRBJ1-1 TRBV9 NA CASSVAGQGTEAFF TGTGCCAGCAGCGTAGCGGGCCAGGGAACTGAAGCTTTCTTT
NA TRBJ2-1 TRBV7-9 TRBD1 CASSPGAGGAYNEQFF TGTGCCAGCAGCCCCGGGGCAGGGGGAGCCTACAATGAGCAGTTCTTC
NA TRBJ2-1 TRBV7-3 NA CASSFDSYNEQFF TGTGCCAGCAGCTTTGACAGTTACAATGAGCAGTTCTTC
NA TRBJ2-1 TRBV11-2 TRBD1 CASSGQGLAEFF TGTGCCAGCAGCGGACAGGGTTTAGCGGAGTTCTTC
once TRBJ2-3 TRBV18 NA CASSPSRAEADTQYF TGTGCCAGCTCCCCATCCAGGGCTGAGGCAGATACGCAGTATTTT
NA TRBJ1-6 TRBV19 TRBD1 CASSIQGAVWPLHF TGTGCCAGTAGTATTCAGGGGGCAGTATGGCCCCTCCACTTT
NA TRBJ2-1 TRBV27 NA CASSFDAGTPSSYNEQFF TGTGCCAGCAGTTTTGACGCCGGGACTCCCAGCTCCTACAATGAGCAGTTCTTC
NA TRBJ2-5 TRBV7-9 NA CASSPRGGGPQETQYF TGTGCCAGCAGCCCACGAGGCGGAGGACCCCAAGAGACCCAGTACTTC
NA TRBJ1-6 TRBV19 NA CASSIQAGGSPPLHF TGTGCCAGTAGTATTCAGGCGGGGGGGTCACCACCCCTCCACTTT